These 7 T cell receptor beta chains were all obtained from the same sample, sequenced in a study of HIV-infected patients and healthy controls. Follow-up blood was drawn about 14 weeks, roughly three months, after antiretroviral therapy began. Whole blood was used without fractionation, so all unsorted peripheral T cells were included. 450 to 600 ng RNA was reverse transcribed with alpha and beta constant-region primers. Each of the alpha and beta chains got its own library through chain-specific third strand synthesis with indices. TCRdb independently ran MiXCR on the 5' RACE reads; one entry per CDR3 protein. The sample contains under 8,000 distinct CDR3 sequences, under 11% of which appear only once. Material: blood, obtained during antiretroviral therapy. Source of these receptors: an adult with HIV infection.

In this sample, this clonotype turned up many times. This chain joins TRBV2 and TRBJ2-5; 9 bases match TRBD1. V lost 6 bases and J lost 5; bases outside the gene matches: 10. The CDR3 is made up of 15 amino acids. The V gene's germline CDR1 is SNHLY and CDR2 FYNNEI. The CDR3 region has the DNA TGTGCCAGCAGCCTGAGCGGGACAGGGTACGAGACCCAGTACTTC. This translates into CASSLSGTGYETQYF.

There are a few counts of this clonotype. The rearrangement uses TRBV10-3 and TRBJ2-2, with 8 bases matching TRBD2. CDR3 length: 15 residues. The junction had 11 bases not matched to a gene; V was cut back by 10 bases and J by 4 bases. Germline CDR1 is ENHRY and CDR2 is SYGVKD. The CDR3 coding sequence is TGTGCCAGCGGCACCGCGGGGGGAGGCACCGGGGAGCTGTTTTTT. This sequence encodes CASGTAGGGTGELFF.

This clonotype was found many times. V gene TRBV5-6 combines with J gene TRBJ2-2, with D unclear. Germline CDR1 reads SGHDT; CDR2 reads YYEEEE. Between the trimmed V and J ends, which lost 2 bases and 2 bases, there was a span of 10 bases. This CDR3 has 15 residues. In nucleotides, the CDR3 is TGTGCCAGCAGCTTCCTCGGGCCCAACACCGGGGAGCTGTTTTTT. As protein: CASSFLGPNTGELFF. The variable domain in full, completed from reference TRBV5-6 and TRBJ2-2, reads DAGVTQSPTHLIKTRGQQVTLRCSPKSGHDTVSWYQQALGQGPQFIFQYYEEEERQRGNFPDRFSGHQFPNYSSELNVNALLLGDSALYLCASSFLGPNTGELFFGEGSRLTVL.

This clonotype is labeled as medium-sized. This rearrangement joins TRBV13 to TRBJ2-3, with 14 nucleotides matching TRBD2. V gave up 8 bases and J gave up 2 bases; unmatched junction bases: 6. In germline, CDR1 is PRHDT, CDR2 FYEKMQ (reference sequence). The CDR3 contains 16 residues. This CDR3 is CASATSGGGPTDTQYF. CDR3 sequence (DNA): TGTGCCAGCGCGACTAGCGGGGGGGGACCCACAGATACGCAGTATTTT.

In its sample, this clonotype is medium-sized. The J gene is TRBJ1-3, the V gene TRBV7-9, with unresolved D. The CDR3 contains 16 residues. V lost 2 bases to trimming and J lost 0 bases, with 11 bases between them. Germline CDR1 is SEHNR and CDR2 is FQNEAQ (reference sequence). The CDR3 region has the DNA TGTGCCAGCAGCTTAAGGGTTGGCGCCTCTGGAAACACCATATATTTT. Amino acid sequence: CASSLRVGASGNTIYF.

The sample holds many counts of this clonotype. For the CDR3, the DNA is TGCAGTGCTGAAGGACAGAATGGCGCGATGAACACTGAAGCTTTCTTT. Encoded protein: CSAEGQNGAMNTEAFF. The rearrangement joins TRBV20-1 to TRBJ1-1; D perhaps matches TRBD1 (6 bases). Per germline, CDR1 DFQATT and CDR2 SNEGSKA (reference sequence). V was trimmed by 5 bases and J by 0 bases, leaving 19 bases between them. CDR3 length: 16 amino acids.

This clonotype was recorded a few times. The chain employs TRBV20-1 and TRBJ2-7; TRBD2 aligns across 11 bases. This CDR3 has 16 residues. V lost 3 bases to trimming and J lost 0 bases; unmatched junction nucleotides: 7. Per germline, CDR1 DFQATT and CDR2 SNEGSKA (reference sequence). The CDR3 here is CSASNSGGAFSYEQYF. The DNA of the CDR3 is TGCAGTGCTAGCAATAGCGGGGGGGCCTTCTCCTACGAGCAGTACTTC.